What follows are 30 T cell receptor beta chains derived from one specimen sequenced in a study of beta chain features in type 1 diabetes. Study-wide points: All four CD4+ subsets of Type 1 diabetes patients contained TCRB CDR3s that were moderately but significantly shorter.

As every portion of the isolated RNA was reverse transcribed, the sequencing read expressed TCRB transcripts. Libraries were prepared by immunoSEQ multiplex PCR; TCRdb keeps only in-frame clonotypes and omits some of them. The table records a few hundred thousand clones, about 12% of them present only once. These TCRs' antigens remain unknown. The specimen sequenced was naive CD4+ T cells from blood. All receptors derive from a woman aged 18-30 years with type 1 diabetes.

The chain recombines TRBV29-1 with TRBJ1-1; D is perhaps TRBD1 (6 bases). Trimming pared 3 bases from V and 1 base from J, leaving 18 bases between. The CDR3 loop spans 16 amino acids. Germline V lookup: CDR1 SQVTM, CDR2 ANQGSEA. The CDR3 bases are TGCAGCGTTGATCAGGGGTTTGTCTTTGGGAACACTGAAGCTTTCTTT. Translation gives CSVDQGFVFGNTEAFF.

The V and J genes are TRBV9 and TRBJ1-1; maybe TRBD1 (6 bases). V shed 0 bases and J shed 4 bases, with 16 bases lying between them. The CDR3 covers 16 residues. Germline V lookup: CDR1 SGDLS, CDR2 YYNGEE. As DNA, the CDR3 is TGTGCCAGCAGCGTAGCAGGGGCTGGGGGAAGCACTGAAGCTTTCTTT. Translated, it gives CASSVAGAGGSTEAFF.

This clone was seen more than once but under ten times. The chain couples TRBV5-5 to TRBJ2-5; D call uncertain. The CDR3 loop spans 11 amino acids. Germline V gene sequence: CDR1 SGHKS, CDR2 YYEKEE (reference sequence). Trimming cost V 3 bases and J 2 bases, with 2 bases left between them. In DNA form, the CDR3 reads TGTGCCAGCAGCTCTCAAGAGACCCAGTACTTC. Residues: CASSSQETQYF.

The rearrangement links TRBV19 to TRBJ2-2, with 8 nucleotides matching TRBD2. The CDR3 runs 15 residues. V was pared by 1 base and J by 6 bases, with 4 bases of the junction left unmatched. CDR1 and CDR2 from the germline V gene are LNHDA and SQIVND (reference sequence). The CDR3 loop is CASSIGAGAAGELFF. In DNA form, the CDR3 reads TGTGCCAGTAGTATAGGAGCGGGAGCGGCCGGGGAGCTGTTTTTT. Using reference TRBV19 and TRBJ2-2 for the parts outside the CDR3, the full variable domain is DGGITQSPKYLFRKEGQNVTLSCEQNLNHDAMYWYRQDPGQGLRLIYYSQIVNDFQKGDIAEGYSVSREKKESFPLTVTSAQKNPTAFYLCASSIGAGAAGELFFGEGSRLTVL.

This clone was seen a handful of times. The chain carries TRBV29-1 and TRBJ2-1; D possibly corresponds to TRBD2 (6 bases). Germline-derived CDR1 and CDR2 are SQVTM and ANQGSEA. Deletions cut 7 bases from V and 5 bases from J, with 15 bases between. CDR3 length: 13 residues. The CDR3 reads CSAKSRGNNEQFF. The DNA for the CDR3 is TGCAGCGCCAAGAGCCGGGGGAACAATGAGCAGTTCTTC.

The table lists this clone with a few counts. The V gene is TRBV6-5, the J gene TRBJ2-3; 9 positions match TRBD2. V lost 6 bases to trimming and J lost 5 bases; unmatched junction nucleotides: 0. The CDR3 runs 12 residues. The germline CDR1 and CDR2 sequences are MNHEY and SVGAGI. The CDR3 spells CASRTSGDTQYF. DNA for the CDR3: TGTGCCAGCAGGACTAGCGGAGATACGCAGTATTTT.

This clone was detected only a few times. The gene calls are TRBV18 and TRBJ2-7, with 7 bases lining up with TRBD1. Germline CDR1 KGHSH, CDR2 LQKENI. This CDR3 region has 14 residues. Trimming at V came to 6 bases and at J to 4 bases, leaving 9 bases not matched to a gene. Written as DNA, the CDR3 is TGTGCCAGCTCCCGTACAGGGGTTCTGTACGAGCAGTACTTC. Encoded protein: CASSRTGVLYEQYF.

This clone has a handful of counts. The rearrangement uses TRBV7-2 and TRBJ2-6; no firm D call. The ends were cut back, 8 bases at V and 0 bases at J, with 11 bases in the middle. CDR1 and CDR2 (germline): SGHTA, FQGNSA. The CDR3 totals 15 residues. For the CDR3, the DNA is TGTGCCAGCCTAACGTGGTCCTCTGGGGCCAACGTCCTGACTTTC. Its protein product is CASLTWSSGANVLTF.

The table lists this clone with a few counts. This chain connects TRBV5-5 to TRBJ2-1; 15 nucleotides agree with TRBD2. The CDR3 totals 15 residues. CDR1 SGHKS and CDR2 YYEKEE come from the germline V gene (reference sequence). V shed 7 bases, J shed 8 bases, and the junction held 7 bases outside the gene matches. The CDR3 spells CASWTSGGAGHEQFF. The CDR3, as DNA: TGTGCCAGCTGGACTAGCGGGGGGGCCGGCCATGAGCAGTTCTTC.

This clone was seen a handful of times. A read error may produce the germline difference seen at one junction end. The CDR3 DNA reads TGTGCCAGCTGGGGACAGTTCACCGGAGAGCTGTTTTTT. Its protein is CASWGQFTGELFF. The rearrangement joins TRBV28 to TRBJ2-2; 7 bases line up with TRBD1. CDR1 and CDR2 (germline): MDHEN, SYDVKM. The CDR3 sequence is 13 residues long.

This clone came up once. This chain joins TRBV6-5 and TRBJ1-3; D is ambiguous. Germline V gene data show CDR1 as MNHEY and CDR2 as SVGAGI. Trimming removed 6 bases at V and 9 bases at J, with 12 bases between. This CDR3 has 12 residues. CDR3 in DNA: TGTGCCAGCAGCTCTAGAGGTACCACCATATATTTT. Translating it yields CASSSRGTTIYF.

The J gene is TRBJ2-7, the V gene TRBV7-9, with unresolved D. The V gene's germline CDR1 is SEHNR and CDR2 FQNEAQ (reference sequence). V was trimmed by 4 bases and J by 5 bases, leaving 9 bases between them. The CDR3 has 12 residues. CDR3 in DNA: TGTGCCAGCAGCTCCCGACGGGACGAGCAGTACTTC. This codes for CASSSRRDEQYF.

This sequence joins TRBV2 and TRBJ2-7; TRBD2 might be the D (6 bases). From germline, CDR1 is SNHLY and CDR2 FYNNEI. The CDR3 extends over 15 amino acids. Between the trimmed V and J ends, which lost 4 bases and 2 bases, there was a span of 15 bases. As DNA, the CDR3 is TGTGCCAGCAGTGCGGAGGGCGGAGGCCCCTACGAGCAGTACTTC. It codes for CASSAEGGGPYEQYF.

This chain uses TRBV15 with TRBJ1-1, with a possible D match to TRBD1 (6 bases). Per the germline V gene, CDR1 is LNHNV and CDR2 is YYDKDF (reference sequence). The V end was cut by 3 bases, the J end by 4 bases, with 12 bases between. This CDR3 has 14 residues. For the CDR3, the DNA is TGTGCCACCAGCAGCAGGGGCGCCGGCACTGAAGCTTTCTTT. Its protein product is CATSSRGAGTEAFF.

This clone has only a few counts. The rearrangement links TRBV28 to TRBJ1-2; no definite D call. CDR1 is MDHEN and CDR2 is SYDVKM in the germline V gene. V was trimmed by 8 bases and J by 7 bases, leaving 23 bases between them. This CDR3 is 15 amino acids long. This chain's CDR3 is CASLGAGRRSGGYTF. CDR3 nucleotides: TGTGCCAGCTTGGGAGCGGGGAGAAGATCGGGTGGCTACACCTTC.

This clone was observed a few times. This sequence joins TRBV29-1 and TRBJ1-2; D uncertain. The CDR3 covers 15 residues. With 7 bases removed from V and 5 bases from J, the gap between germline ends came to 23 bases. Germline-derived CDR1 and CDR2 are SQVTM and ANQGSEA. The CDR3, as DNA: TGCAGCGCCCGCCCCGGGTCTTCCGTCGGGTATGGCTACACCTTC. Amino acids: CSARPGSSVGYGYTF.

The chain recombines TRBV6-6 with TRBJ2-7; D perhaps matches TRBD1 (6 bases). Germline V gives CDR1 MNHNY, CDR2 SVGAGI (reference sequence). The CDR3 consists of 14 residues. The V gene lost 5 bases and the J gene lost 2 bases, with 13 bases spanning the gap. The DNA for the CDR3 is TGTGCCAGCAGTGTGGGGACACAGACCTACGAGCAGTACTTC. Translating it yields CASSVGTQTYEQYF.

The genes are TRBV29-1 and TRBJ2-3, with 8 positions matching TRBD2. Germline assignment: CDR1 SQVTM and CDR2 ANQGSEA. CDR3 length: 13 residues. With V trimmed by 4 bases and J by 0 bases, 0 bases remained unmatched. This CDR3 reads CSVGTSSTDTQYF. CDR3 coding DNA: TGCAGCGTTGGGACTAGCAGCACAGATACGCAGTATTTT.

The chain has TRBV9 and TRBJ2-5; the match to TRBD2 covers 7 bases. V lost 0 bases, J lost 4 bases, and 6 bases stayed unmatched. CDR1 SGDLS and CDR2 YYNGEE come from the germline V gene. The CDR3 spans 15 residues. CDR3 sequence (DNA): TGTGCCAGCAGCGTAGGGGAGGGGAGGCGAGAGACCCAGTACTTC. Translating it yields CASSVGEGRRETQYF.

This clone was detected a few times. The chain carries TRBV2 and TRBJ1-2; D possibly corresponds to TRBD1 (5 bases). Trimming took off 4 bases at V and 6 bases at J, with 12 bases between the two ends. The CDR3 extends over 13 amino acids. Germline CDR1 reads SNHLY; CDR2 reads FYNNEI. The CDR3 DNA sequence: TGTGCCAGCAGTGGGAGGCGGGGGAATGGCTACACCTTC. Amino acid sequence: CASSGRRGNGYTF.

The chain couples TRBV28 to TRBJ2-7; 8 nucleotides agree with TRBD1. V was clipped by 5 bases and J by 3 bases; unmatched bases: 0. CDR3 size: 12 residues. In germline, CDR1 is MDHEN, CDR2 SYDVKM. The CDR3 DNA reads TGTGCCAGCAGTGGACAGGGCTACGAGCAGTACTTC. Its protein is CASSGQGYEQYF.

The V and J genes are TRBV10-3 and TRBJ1-1; maybe TRBD1 (5 bases). This CDR3 spans 13 amino acids. The germline V gene has CDR1 ENHRY and CDR2 SYGVKD. The V end was cut by 7 bases, the J end by 0 bases, with 9 bases between. The DNA for the CDR3 is TGTGCCATCAACGGGGGTATGAACACTGAAGCTTTCTTT. Its translation is CAINGGMNTEAFF.

This clone was seen a few times. This chain connects TRBV30 to TRBJ2-7, with 8 positions matching TRBD1. V gave up 2 bases and J gave up 5 bases; unmatched junction bases: 11. This CDR3 region has 15 residues. From germline, CDR1 is GTSNPN and CDR2 SVGIG (reference sequence). The CDR3 reads CAWSPLDRDLDEQYF. CDR3 bases: TGTGCCTGGAGTCCACTGGACAGGGATTTGGACGAGCAGTACTTC.

The chain is built from TRBV7-2 and TRBJ2-1; no firm D call. This CDR3 has 11 residues. The V end lost 5 bases, the J end lost 8 bases, and 7 bases lay between the germline ends. Germline CDR1 reads SGHTA; CDR2 reads FQGNSA. CDR3 in DNA: TGTGCCAGCAGCCGTCCCCATGAGCAGTTCTTC. It codes for CASSRPHEQFF.

The rearrangement joins TRBV5-6 to TRBJ2-2, with D unresolved. The germline V and J ends were trimmed by 2 bases and 7 bases, with 3 bases remaining between them. The CDR3 is made up of 11 amino acids. Germline-derived CDR1 and CDR2 are SGHDT and YYEEEE. CDR3 sequence reads: CASSLHGELFF. The DNA for the CDR3 is TGTGCCAGCAGCTTACACGGGGAGCTGTTTTTT.

This clone was seen a handful of times. As DNA, the CDR3 is TGCAGTGGGGCTAGCGGCAATGAGCAGTTCTTC. Translated: CSGASGNEQFF. V is TRBV20-1 and J is TRBJ2-1, with 7 bases fitting TRBD2. V lost 7 bases to trimming and J lost 6 bases; unmatched junction nucleotides: 3. Germline CDR1 and CDR2: DFQATT and SNEGSKA (reference sequence). This CDR3 has 11 amino acids.

This clone was counted a few times. The chain employs TRBV28 and TRBJ2-5; 8 nucleotides align to TRBD2. V was clipped by 6 bases and J by 5 bases; unmatched bases: 8. In germline, CDR1 is MDHEN, CDR2 SYDVKM. The CDR3 is 14 residues long. The CDR3, as DNA: TGTGCCAGCAGAACTAGCGGAGCATGGGAGACCCAGTACTTC. It is translated as CASRTSGAWETQYF.

This clone was recorded a few times. CDR3 DNA sequence: TGCGCCAGCAGCCAAGATGCGGGTAGCGGGAGCTCCTACGAGCAGTACTTC. This sequence encodes CASSQDAGSGSSYEQYF. V is TRBV4-3 and J is TRBJ2-7, with 9 bases aligning to TRBD2. Germline CDR1 and CDR2: LGHNA and YSLEER. The CDR3 sequence is 17 residues long. V was pared by 0 bases and J by 0 bases, with 6 bases of the junction left unmatched.

V is TRBV5-4 and J is TRBJ1-1, with 9 bases matching TRBD1. The length of the CDR3 is 14 residues. The germline gives CDR1 SGHNT, CDR2 YYREEE (reference sequence). Trimming removed 5 bases from V and 1 base from J; junction bases left unmatched: 3. The CDR3 DNA reads TGTGCCAGCAGACCGGGACAGGGGAACACTGAAGCTTTCTTT. It encodes CASRPGQGNTEAFF.

This clone was seen only a few times. V is TRBV19 and J is TRBJ2-7, with TRBD2 as a possible D gene (6 bases). Germline loops: CDR1 LNHDA, CDR2 SQIVND (reference sequence). V lost 5 bases, J lost 2 bases, and 19 bases lay in between. CDR3 length equals 16 residues. This CDR3 reads CASSADRAGPAYEQYF. The CDR3 DNA reads TGTGCCAGTAGTGCCGATCGAGCGGGTCCTGCCTACGAGCAGTACTTC.